The 26 T cell receptor beta chains below all came from one sample that was sequenced in a study of cytomegalovirus exposure and HLA in healthy donors. With 60 Vbeta and 13 Jbeta primers, the PCR was carried out. Clones were read by immunoSEQ multiplex PCR, and TCRdb kept only the in-frame ones, dropping some. The sample yields 150,000 to 200,000 clones, roughly 71% seen once. Sequenced input: PBMCs. These receptors came from a girl between 10 and 17 years old in good health and CMV-seronegative.

The rearrangement links TRBV11-2 to TRBJ2-5; D remains ambiguous. Germline CDR1 reads SGHAT; CDR2 reads FQNNGV. Trimming removed 1 base from V and 0 bases from J, with 6 bases in between. The CDR3 covers 14 residues. The CDR3 nucleotides read TGTGCCAGCAGCTTAGCAGTGTACCAAGAGACCCAGTACTTC. Amino acid sequence: CASSLAVYQETQYF.

The CDR3 loop is CSVPLDGNEQFF. In nucleotides, the CDR3 is TGCAGCGTTCCACTAGACGGCAATGAGCAGTTCTTC. This sequence joins TRBV29-1 and TRBJ2-1; a weak D match, TRBD2 (5 bases). The CDR3 length is 12 residues. The V end was cut by 5 bases, the J end by 6 bases, with 11 bases between. The germline V gene has CDR1 SQVTM and CDR2 ANQGSEA.

The chain couples TRBV7-9 to TRBJ2-7; 8 nucleotides line up with TRBD1. The germline V gene encodes CDR1 SEHNR and CDR2 FQNEAQ (reference sequence). This CDR3 spans 12 amino acids. Trimming took 11 bases from V and 6 from J; bases not matched to a gene: 9. CDR3 bases: TGTGCCGGGACTCGGACAGGGAGCGAGCAGTACTTC. Its translation is CAGTRTGSEQYF.

This chain uses TRBV7-2 with TRBJ2-1, with TRBD2 matching over 10 bases. The length of the CDR3 is 18 residues. V gave up 1 base and J gave up 0 bases; unmatched junction bases: 6. Germline V gene lookup returns CDR1 SGHTA and CDR2 FQGNSA. The CDR3 region has the DNA TGTGCCAGCAGCTTAGGAGGAGTAGCGGGGGGCTCCTACAATGAGCAGTTCTTC. Amino acid sequence: CASSLGGVAGGSYNEQFF.

The chain recombines TRBV7-7 with TRBJ2-5, with 8 bases matching TRBD2. Losses at the gene ends were 1 base for V and 5 bases for J; bases not matched to a gene: 6. This CDR3 has 15 residues. The germline V gene has CDR1 SSHAT and CDR2 FNYEAQ (reference sequence). The CDR3 nucleotides read TGTGCCAGCAGCTTAGAAGCGTCTAGCGGGGAGACCCAGTACTTC. Translating gives CASSLEASSGETQYF.

The CDR3 sequence is CASSPTPRGQGWYEQYF. CDR3 nucleotides: TGTGCCAGCAGCCCGACCCCAAGAGGACAAGGCTGGTACGAGCAGTACTTC. The rearrangement links TRBV7-8 to TRBJ2-7; tentatively, D is TRBD1 (5 bases). This CDR3 has 17 amino acids. Germline V gene data show CDR1 as SGHVS and CDR2 as FQNEAQ. Trimming removed 5 bases from V and 4 bases from J, with 24 bases in between.

CDR3 coding DNA: TGTGCCACCAGCAGACCCAGTAGGGGCTACGAGCAGTACTTC. Amino acid sequence: CATSRPSRGYEQYF. This rearrangement joins TRBV15 to TRBJ2-5; maybe TRBD1 (5 bases). The J call may be in error: the DNA end matches TRBJ2-7 better. Germline V gene sequence: CDR1 LNHNV, CDR2 YYDKDF (reference sequence). The CDR3 runs to 14 residues.

The rearrangement links TRBV19 to TRBJ2-6, with D maybe TRBD1 (6 bases). Trimming stripped 6 bases from V and 2 bases from J, with 17 bases between. CDR3 length: 17 residues. The germline V gene has CDR1 LNHDA and CDR2 SQIVND (reference sequence). The CDR3 DNA follows: TGTGCCAGTAGCCTGGACAGTTTTAGCGCTGGGGCCAACGTCCTGACTTTC. It encodes CASSLDSFSAGANVLTF.

This clone has only one observation. This chain connects TRBV7-2 to TRBJ2-5; 10 bases match TRBD1. The CDR3 covers 15 residues. Germline trimming cut 5 bases from V and 3 bases from J; bases unmatched to any gene: 6. Per the germline V gene, CDR1 is SGHTA and CDR2 is FQGNSA. The chain's CDR3 is CASSPGQGGKETQYF. Here the CDR3 DNA reads TGTGCCAGCAGCCCTGGACAGGGGGGGAAAGAGACCCAGTACTTC.

The chain uses TRBV10-3 and TRBJ2-7; 8 bases align to TRBD1. The CDR3 extends over 14 amino acids. V was pared by 2 bases and J by 5 bases, with 5 bases of the junction left unmatched. Germline CDR1 ENHRY, CDR2 SYGVKD. CDR3 sequence reads: CAISEPGTGDEQYF. For the CDR3, the DNA is TGTGCCATCAGTGAGCCCGGGACAGGCGACGAGCAGTACTTC.

The chain has TRBV7-2 and TRBJ2-2; weak D call: TRBD2 (6 bases). CDR3 size: 14 residues. The germline V gene has CDR1 SGHTA and CDR2 FQGNSA. Trimming took 2 bases from V and 4 from J, leaving 8 bases between them. The CDR3 loop is CASSLLGGTGELFF. DNA of the CDR3: TGTGCCAGCAGCTTACTGGGGGGCACCGGGGAGCTGTTTTTT.

The chain links TRBV12-5 to TRBJ1-4; 10 bases line up with TRBD1. Losses at the gene ends were 5 bases for V and 7 bases for J; bases not matched to a gene: 7. The CDR3 loop spans 15 amino acids. The germline CDR1 and CDR2 sequences are LGHNT and FRNRAP. The chain's CDR3 is CASGLTTGGLEKLFF. CDR3 DNA sequence: TGTGCTAGTGGTCTTACGACAGGGGGCCTTGAAAAACTGTTTTTT.

This clone was counted only a few times. V and J are TRBV27 and TRBJ2-1; D not certain. Per the germline V gene, CDR1 is MNHEY and CDR2 is SMNVEV (reference sequence). V lost 1 base and J lost 0, with 4 bases in between. This CDR3 has 14 amino acids. In nucleotides, the CDR3 is TGTGCCAGCAGTTTATATAGCTCCTACAATGAGCAGTTCTTC. Translating gives CASSLYSSYNEQFF.

Only one count was recorded for this clone. The chain has TRBV19 and TRBJ1-1; 10 nucleotides align to TRBD1. This CDR3 has 15 residues. After removal of 7 bases from V and 4 bases from J, the junction contained 9 bases not matched to a gene. Germline V gene lookup returns CDR1 LNHDA and CDR2 SQIVND (reference sequence). CDR3 in DNA: TGTGCCAGTACGGAGACAGGGGGCTGGAGCACTGAAGCTTTCTTT. Encoded protein: CASTETGGWSTEAFF.

The genes are TRBV6-1 and TRBJ2-5; D might be TRBD2 (6 bases). V was trimmed by 3 bases and J by 5 bases, leaving 16 bases between them. The CDR3 loop spans 15 amino acids. In germline, CDR1 is MNHNS, CDR2 SASEGT. The CDR3 DNA follows: TGTGCCAGCAGTGATTTTCCGCGGGGAGGTGAGACCCAGTACTTC. Protein product: CASSDFPRGGETQYF.

The J gene is TRBJ1-4, the V gene TRBV11-2; 7 nucleotides line up with TRBD1. The V gene's germline CDR1 is SGHAT and CDR2 FQNNGV. There are 14 residues in the CDR3. The J segment lost 8 bases and the V segment lost 2 bases, leaving 5 bases of the junction unmatched. For the CDR3, the DNA is TGTGCCAGCAGCTTATACAGGGGAAACGAAAAACTGTTTTTT. Translated: CASSLYRGNEKLFF.

The chain is built from TRBV5-1 and TRBJ2-2, with D possibly TRBD2 on 7 matching bases. V lost 1 base, J lost 5 bases, and 15 bases lay in between. The CDR3 is 16 amino acids. Germline V CDR1 and CDR2: SGHRS, YFSETQ. The CDR3 nucleotides are TGCGCCAGCAGCTTGTTAGGGGGGGCCGATACCGGGGAGCTGTTTTTT. The encoded protein is CASSLLGGADTGELFF.

V is TRBV4-1 and J is TRBJ2-1; possible D gene TRBD2, 5 bases. The CDR3 is 13 amino acids. In germline, CDR1 is MGHRA, CDR2 YSYEKL. The ends were cut back, 4 bases at V and 6 bases at J, with 10 bases in the middle. The chain's CDR3 is CASSPDLGNEQFF. The CDR3 coding sequence is TGCGCCAGCAGCCCGGACTTGGGCAATGAGCAGTTCTTC.

V and J are TRBV7-9 and TRBJ2-3, with 11 bases that match TRBD2. The CDR3 covers 18 residues. The junction had 6 bases not matched to a gene; V was cut back by 1 base and J by 0 bases. Per germline, CDR1 SEHNR and CDR2 FQNEAQ (reference sequence). The CDR3 DNA reads TGTGCCAGCAGCTTAGGCAATAGCGGGGGGGCAAGCACAGATACGCAGTATTTT. Translated, it gives CASSLGNSGGASTDTQYF.

The chain has TRBV29-1 and TRBJ2-7, with D tentatively TRBD1 (5 bases). The CDR3 covers 14 residues. Trimming shortened V by 3 bases and J by 0 bases, and 12 bases separated the two germline ends. CDR1 and CDR2 from the germline V gene are SQVTM and ANQGSEA. For the CDR3, the DNA is TGCAGCGTTGAGATGTCAGGGAACTCCTACGAGCAGTACTTC. It codes for CSVEMSGNSYEQYF.

This sequence joins TRBV7-9 and TRBJ1-3, with 8 bases matching TRBD1. This CDR3 region has 18 residues. Germline V CDR1 and CDR2: SEHNR, FQNEAQ (reference sequence). Trimming at V came to 2 bases and at J to 0 bases, leaving 9 bases not matched to a gene. CDR3 sequence: CASSLTVDRGPSGNTIYF. In nucleotides, the CDR3 is TGTGCCAGCAGCTTAACCGTAGACAGGGGACCCTCTGGAAACACCATATATTTT.

This chain links TRBV6-5 with TRBJ2-7; TRBD2 matches at 13 bases. The CDR3 has 13 residues. Unmatched junction bases numbered 6, after V lost 10 bases and J lost 6 bases. Germline V gene data show CDR1 as MNHEY and CDR2 as SVGAGI. The CDR3 sequence is CAIRTSGGREQYF. The DNA for the CDR3 is TGTGCCATCCGGACTAGCGGGGGCCGCGAGCAGTACTTC.

The chain has TRBV6-5 and TRBJ2-5; TRBD1 matches at 7 bases. Trimming took 2 bases from V and 2 from J; bases not matched to a gene: 2. CDR3 size: 14 residues. Germline assignment: CDR1 MNHEY and CDR2 SVGAGI. CDR3 residues: CASSYGTAQETQYF. The CDR3 DNA reads TGTGCCAGCAGTTACGGGACAGCACAAGAGACCCAGTACTTC.

This chain uses TRBV5-8 with TRBJ1-2; TRBD1 might be the D (5 bases). Germline lookup yields CDR1 SGHTS and CDR2 YDEGEE. The CDR3 runs to 13 residues. Trimming shortened V by 1 base and J by 4 bases, and 8 bases separated the two germline ends. CDR3 amino acids: CASSLRQPYGYTF. The CDR3 DNA sequence: TGTGCCAGCAGCTTGAGACAGCCCTATGGCTACACCTTC.

CDR3: CASRVAMNTEAFF. Written as DNA, the CDR3 is TGTGCCAGTAGGGTGGCCATGAACACTGAAGCTTTCTTT. The J gene is TRBJ1-1, the V gene TRBV19; D unclear. CDR1 is LNHDA and CDR2 is SQIVND in the germline V gene (reference sequence). V lost 6 bases and J 0 bases, leaving 8 bases between the germline ends. The CDR3 loop spans 13 amino acids.

The V call is TRBV11-3, the J call TRBJ2-7, with D possibly matching TRBD2 (6 bases). The CDR3 is made up of 16 amino acids. CDR1 and CDR2 from the germline V gene are SGHNT and YENEEA. V dropped 6 bases and J dropped 5 bases, with 23 bases sitting between them. The CDR3 nucleotides read TGTGCCAGCAGTCCGGGCCGCGGGAAGGGAACCGACGAGCAGTACTTC. Its protein product is CASSPGRGKGTDEQYF.